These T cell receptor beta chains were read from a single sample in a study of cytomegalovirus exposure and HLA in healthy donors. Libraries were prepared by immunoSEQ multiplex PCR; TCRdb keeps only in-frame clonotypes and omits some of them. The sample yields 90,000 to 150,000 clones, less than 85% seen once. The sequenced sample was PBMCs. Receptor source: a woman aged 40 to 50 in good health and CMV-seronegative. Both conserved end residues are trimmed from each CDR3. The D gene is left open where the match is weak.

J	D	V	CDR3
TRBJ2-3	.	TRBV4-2	ASSHPSTTQY
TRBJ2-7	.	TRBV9	ASSVGVGAPYEQY
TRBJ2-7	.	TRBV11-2	ASSLTSWSEQY
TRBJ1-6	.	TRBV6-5	ASCGNPGSPLH
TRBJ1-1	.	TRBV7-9	ASIYSPEGREAF
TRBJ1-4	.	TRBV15	ATSSKAQGSTNEKLF
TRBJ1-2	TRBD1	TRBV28	ASSPGTGNYGYT
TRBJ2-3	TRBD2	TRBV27	ASSSAGLADTDTQY
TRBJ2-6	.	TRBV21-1	ASSKEGDGDTGANVLT
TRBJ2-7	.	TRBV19	ASSTFTGSEQY
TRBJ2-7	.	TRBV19	ASSIGSRPDYEQY
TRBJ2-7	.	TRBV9	ASSGRAGTLYEQY
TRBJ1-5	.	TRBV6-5	ASSYSGLDQPQH
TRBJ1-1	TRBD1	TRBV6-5	ASSYGRDRGRAEAF
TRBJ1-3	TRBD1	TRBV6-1	ASSATGIGNTIY
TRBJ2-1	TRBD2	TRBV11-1	ASSHSIAGGSYNEQF
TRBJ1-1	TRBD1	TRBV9	ASSVSTGDHSEAF
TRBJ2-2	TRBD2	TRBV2	ASSEVAGFTGELF
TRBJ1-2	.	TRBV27	ASRREGGVNYGYT
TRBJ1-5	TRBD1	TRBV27	ASRPQGAGNQPQH
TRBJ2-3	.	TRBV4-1	ASSQIRPGGRDTQY
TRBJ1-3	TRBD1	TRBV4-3	ASSQEGTGASGNTIY
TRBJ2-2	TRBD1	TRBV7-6	ASSLVDRGTGELF
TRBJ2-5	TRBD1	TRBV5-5	ASSPGTGVEETQY
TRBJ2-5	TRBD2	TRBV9	ASSASPSGPQETQY
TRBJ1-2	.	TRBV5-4	ASSRKSGAPVHGYT
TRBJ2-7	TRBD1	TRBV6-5	ASTRTGVWYEQY
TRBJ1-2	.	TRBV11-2	ASSPVRVGYT
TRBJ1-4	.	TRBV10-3	AIGAGDEKLF
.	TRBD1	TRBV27	ASGRTGVEQY
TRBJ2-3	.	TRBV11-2	ASSWAGQGGTDTQY
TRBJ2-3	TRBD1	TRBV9	ASSEQGVRTDTQY
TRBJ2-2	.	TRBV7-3	ASSLGLGNTGELF
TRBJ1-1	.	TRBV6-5	ASSTRFTEAF
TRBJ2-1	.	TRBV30	AWSVLGVSYNEQF
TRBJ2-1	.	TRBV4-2	ASSPDRQPYNEQF
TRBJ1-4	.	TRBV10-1	ASREGGAGGSPGEKLF
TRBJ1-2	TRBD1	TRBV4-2	ASSPRDRAGGYT
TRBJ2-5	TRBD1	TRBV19	ASSPDRGKTQY
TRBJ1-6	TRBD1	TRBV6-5	ASSGIRDSTPLH
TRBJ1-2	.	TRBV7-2	ASSPGYGGNYGYT
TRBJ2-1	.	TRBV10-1	ASSESRWRSADEGLQF
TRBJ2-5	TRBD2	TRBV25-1	ASTSAGGTETQY
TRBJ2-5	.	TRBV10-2	ASSNPLFEGGTQY
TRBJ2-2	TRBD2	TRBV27	ASTRGRLAGAVGELF
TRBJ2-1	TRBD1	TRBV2	ASRPQGKTGNEQF
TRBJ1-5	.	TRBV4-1	ASSQEGGVGNQPQH
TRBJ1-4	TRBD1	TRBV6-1	ASSETTGGYEKLF
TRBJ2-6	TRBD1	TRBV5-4	ASSFMTGGSGANVLT
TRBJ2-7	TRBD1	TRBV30	ARQGYGNEQY
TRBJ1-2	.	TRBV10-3	AIRPISPRVDGYT
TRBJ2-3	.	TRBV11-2	ASSDRTVTDTQY